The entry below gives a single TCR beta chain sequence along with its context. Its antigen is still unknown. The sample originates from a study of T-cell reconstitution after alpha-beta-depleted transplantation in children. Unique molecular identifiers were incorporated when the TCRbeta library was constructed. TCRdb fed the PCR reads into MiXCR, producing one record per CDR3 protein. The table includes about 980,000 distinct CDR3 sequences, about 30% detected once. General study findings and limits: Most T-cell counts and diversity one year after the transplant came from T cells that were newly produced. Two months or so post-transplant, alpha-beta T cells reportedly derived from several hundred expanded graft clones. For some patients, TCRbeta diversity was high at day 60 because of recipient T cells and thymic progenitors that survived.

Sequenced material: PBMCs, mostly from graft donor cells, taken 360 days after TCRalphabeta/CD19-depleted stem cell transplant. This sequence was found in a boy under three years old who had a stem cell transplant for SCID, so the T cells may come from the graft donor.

CDR3 nucleotides: TGTGCCAGCAGTCCAGGGTGGGAGCAGTACTTC. This translates into CASSPGWEQYF. The V and J genes are TRBV28 and TRBJ2-7; possible D gene TRBD1, 5 bases. CDR1 and CDR2 from the germline V gene are MDHEN and SYDVKM. CDR3 length: 11 amino acids. The V and J ends lost 5 bases and 7 bases respectively, with 9 bases between them.